What follows describes a single T cell receptor beta chain. Repertoires were generated with immunoSEQ multiplex PCR, while TCRdb's copy carries only in-frame clones and drops some. This sample has about 400,000 clones, with roughly 90% found just once. This sample stems from a study of Ad26.COV2.S vaccination and SARS-CoV-2 variants. The sample's treatment: 19 received Ad26.COV2.S at low or high dose, single or two shots; about 5 received placebo; per-sample allocation not given. Specimen acquisition occurred on day 63 following the initial vaccine or placebo injection. The clonotype originates from a person between 18 and 60 years old who received the Ad26.COV2.S COVID-19 vaccine or a placebo. The input for sequencing was peripheral blood, taken in a trial of Ad26.COV2.S vaccine versus placebo.

The CDR3 DNA is TGTGCCAGCAGTTACTCGTTTAGGGTTGGGGGGAAGGAGTACTTC. It encodes CASSYSFRVGGKEYF. This sequence joins TRBV6-5 and TRBJ2-7, with D possibly TRBD2 on 6 matching bases. Germline values: CDR1 MNHEY, CDR2 SVGAGI. The CDR3 consists of 15 residues. The V end lost 0 bases, the J end lost 11 bases, and 20 bases lay between the germline ends.